The rows below give T cell receptor beta chains drawn from one sample of a study of T cells expressing NK-cell markers. One entry per CDR3 protein, without DNA, is what TCRdb gives after re-calling the 5' RACE reads. Its clone listing holds over 100,000 distinct CDR3 sequences. The sequenced sample was blood T cells: a sorted CD56 or NKG2C T cell subset, CD4+ or CD8+ T cells, or bulk PBMC T cells (not recorded which). The receptor source for this set is a woman between 18 and 70 years old in good health. The CDR3 runs from the conserved cysteine through the conserved F or W.

CDR3,J,V
CASSRFGGRNQPQHF,TRBJ1-5,TRBV2
CASSLFLDRGAETQYF,TRBJ2-5,TRBV7-9
CSADSLAGGTHNEQFF,TRBJ2-1,TRBV20-1
CATSPSRSYNEQFF,TRBJ2-1,TRBV15
CASSRPGLHQPQHF,TRBJ1-5,TRBV3-1
CASSYGTGTGELFF,TRBJ2-2,TRBV5-8
CASSWEKPGGIATDTQYF,TRBJ2-3,TRBV5-1
CSARDDSISTDTQYF,TRBJ2-3,TRBV20-1
CASRRGVAGEGNEQFF,TRBJ2-1,TRBV12-3/TRBV12-4
CASSFPADLYGYTF,TRBJ1-2,TRBV7-9
CATSRGFSDNIQYF,TRBJ2-4,TRBV15
CASSQLNGGTGELFF,TRBJ2-2,TRBV4-1
CASSPPHSRVSYNEQFF,TRBJ2-1,TRBV9